The TCR beta chain under discussion was sequenced for a study of early T cells in non-severe SARS-CoV-2 infection. Overall study context: Investigators sequenced bulk RNA drawn from unsorted whole blood, and chains remained unpaired. Study observations and caveats: The study's VDJdb matching favored anti-spike CD8 responses and missed private and CD4 specificities.

CDR1 SGHVS and CDR2 FNYEAQ come from the germline V gene. This CDR3 spans 16 amino acids. The V end lost 1 base, the J end lost 1 base, and 10 bases lay between the germline ends. A remark on this clonotype: Its antigen is unknown.

Researchers tagged individual cDNA molecules with unique molecular identifiers. TCRdb used MiXCR to reprocess the 5' RACE reads, holding one entry per CDR3 protein. The table records roughly 120,000 distinct CDR3 sequences, more than 13% of them present only once. The sequencing input was whole blood. The sequence derives from an adult who was a healthcare worker with PCR-confirmed SARS-CoV-2 infection or an uninfected control (not recorded which). The chain recombines TRBV7-6 with TRBJ2-2; D is unclear. In DNA, the CDR3 is TGTGCCAGCAGCTTAGGCCGGACGGTGAACACCGGGGAGCTGTTTTTT. It yields the protein CASSLGRTVNTGELFF.